Each of the 29 T cell receptor delta chains below was sequenced from the same sample in a study of gamma-delta T cells after stem cell transplantation. TCRdb applied CATT to the RT-PCR reads for clone calling. The sample shows around 13,000 delta-chain clones, roughly 29% of them seen only once. Sequenced sample: gamma-delta T cells. These TCRs come from a human donor. It is not recorded whose cells these are; they may come from a transplant donor.

This clone is labeled as medium-sized. J is TRDJ1 and V is TRDV1; 11 positions match TRDD3. Germline CDR1 TSWWSYY, CDR2 QGS. CDR3 length: 24 amino acids. With V trimmed by 0 bases and J by 2 bases, 26 bases remained unmatched. CDR3 region: CALGELVFLLHGSGGYPGTDKLIF. The DNA for the CDR3 is TGTGCTCTTGGGGAACTAGTGTTCCTCCTACACGGGTCTGGGGGATACCCAGGGACCGATAAACTCATCTTT.

The rearrangement joins TRAV29/DV5 to TRDJ1; no definite D call. Germline V CDR1 and CDR2: NSMFDY, ISSIKDK. The CDR3 has 17 amino acids. Trimming cost V 5 bases and J 8 bases, with 31 bases left between them. CDR3 DNA: TGTGCAGCCCACAGCGGATTCCCCAACTCCCAAGTAGCAAAACTCATCTTT. It specifies CAAHSGFPNSQVAKLIF.

The genes are TRDV1 and TRDJ1, with D perhaps matching TRDD2 or TRDD3 (6 bases each). Germline values: CDR1 TSWWSYY, CDR2 QGS. This CDR3 comprises 21 residues. V dropped 6 bases and J dropped 1 base, with 33 bases sitting between them. DNA of the CDR3: TGTGCTCTTGGCATACTGCGGAGCAGTCCTACAGGATACCCGAGCACCGATAAACTCATCTTT. It specifies CALGILRSSPTGYPSTDKLIF.

The J gene is TRDJ1, the V gene TRDV1; 10 nucleotides agree with TRDD3. The germline V gene encodes CDR1 TSWWSYY and CDR2 QGS. The CDR3 is 23 amino acids. V was clipped by 5 bases and J by 0 bases; unmatched bases: 27. The CDR3 loop reads CALGSPRIPQPFGGYRYTDKLIF. The CDR3 coding sequence is TGTGCTCTTGGGTCCCCGCGGATTCCTCAACCGTTTGGGGGATACCGTTACACCGATAAACTCATCTTT.

This clone was counted only a few times. The chain links TRDV1 to TRDJ2; 10 nucleotides line up with TRDD3. The V and J ends lost 3 bases and 0 bases, in that order; junction bases with no gene match: 13. Germline CDR1 and CDR2: TSWWSYY and QGS. The CDR3 loop spans 20 amino acids. The DNA for the CDR3 is TGTGCTCTTGGGGATCTTCGAATGGGGGATACTCCTTCTTTGACAGCACAACTCTTCTTT. It specifies CALGDLRMGDTPSLTAQLFF.

The table lists this clone with a few counts. V and J are TRDV2 and TRDJ1, with a possible D match to TRDD3 (5 bases). Trimming took 0 bases from V and 0 from J, leaving 19 bases between them. Germline V gene lookup returns CDR1 GEAIGNYY and CDR2 EKD. This CDR3 region has 18 residues. The CDR3 is CACDTRKLYTAYTDKLIF. The CDR3, as DNA: TGTGCCTGTGACACCCGGAAACTTTATACGGCTTACACCGATAAACTCATCTTT.

Concerning this clone itself: At one of its ends the junction is not consistent with the germline gene, which may arise from a read error. V usage is TRDV3 and J usage is TRDJ1, with D perhaps matching TRDD3 (5 bases). The CDR3 is 12 residues long. Germline CDR1 and CDR2: TVYSNPD and GDNSRS (reference sequence). CDR3 nucleotides: TGTGCCTTTGGGGGGTACACCGATAACCTCATCTTT. It codes for CAFGGYTDNLIF.

With regard to this clone: The sample holds other DNA sequences that translate to the same CDR3. The chain uses TRDV2 and TRDJ3, with D possibly being TRDD3 (6 bases). Trimming stripped 7 bases from V and 2 bases from J, with 23 bases between. The CDR3 is 19 amino acids. Germline values: CDR1 GEAIGNYY, CDR2 EKD. The CDR3 protein is CACDLRAGGLPWDTRQMFF. CDR3 sequence (DNA): TGTGCCTGCGACCTCCGGGCAGGGGGACTCCCCTGGGACACCCGACAGATGTTTTTC.

The chain employs TRDV1 and TRDJ1; D not certain. Trimming left V 0 bases short and J 7 bases short, with 15 bases between. The CDR3 is 15 residues long. Germline V gives CDR1 TSWWSYY, CDR2 QGS. The CDR3 is CALGELRGALGKLIF. The CDR3 region has the DNA TGTGCTCTTGGGGAACTACGAGGGGCACTTGGTAAACTCATCTTT.

This CDR3 reads CASTRGGGYFIDKLIF. CDR3 DNA: TGTGCCTCCACACGGGGTGGGGGATACTTTATCGATAAACTCATCTTT. The chain uses TRDV3 and TRDJ1; TRDD3 matches at 10 bases. V lost 4 bases, J lost 4 bases, and 15 bases stayed unmatched. The CDR3 covers 16 residues. Per germline, CDR1 TVYSNPD and CDR2 GDNSRS (reference sequence).

The rearrangement joins TRDV2 to TRDJ2; 11 positions agree with TRDD3. Germline assignment: CDR1 GEAIGNYY and CDR2 EKD. The V and J ends lost 1 base and 1 base, in that order; junction bases with no gene match: 7. The CDR3 spans 18 residues. CDR3 sequence (DNA): TGTGCCTGTGACACGGGACTGGGGGATAAAAATTTGACAGCACAACTCTTCTTT. Amino acid sequence: CACDTGLGDKNLTAQLFF.

The V gene is TRDV3, the J gene TRDJ1, with D possibly matching TRDD2 (5 bases). CDR1 TVYSNPD and CDR2 GDNSRS come from the germline V gene (reference sequence). V lost 1 base, J lost 2 bases, and 17 bases lay in between. The CDR3 totals 15 residues. The CDR3 sequence is CAFKLLRGSTDKLIF. Here the CDR3 DNA reads TGTGCCTTTAAGCTCCTAAGAGGATCTACCGATAAACTCATCTTT.

CDR3 nucleotides: TGTGCTCTTGGGGAACTGATATCCTATGACTGGGGTCATTACACCGATAAACTCATCTTT. Protein product: CALGELISYDWGHYTDKLIF. J is TRDJ1 and V is TRDV1; 7 positions agree with TRDD3. Trimming cost V 0 bases and J 0 bases; bases outside gene matches: 16. This CDR3 contains 20 residues. Germline V gives CDR1 TSWWSYY, CDR2 QGS.

In nucleotides, the CDR3 is TGTGCCTGTGACACCGTAGATGTTGGGGGCAAGGTCTCCTGGGACACCCGACAGATGTTTTTC. Amino acid sequence: CACDTVDVGGKVSWDTRQMFF. This chain connects TRDV2 to TRDJ3, with D maybe TRDD3 (6 bases). V was pared by 0 bases and J by 0 bases, with 20 bases between. The CDR3 length is 21 residues. Germline loops: CDR1 GEAIGNYY, CDR2 EKD.

About this clone: One end of the junction varies from germline; a read error may be responsible. V gene TRDV1 combines with J gene TRDJ1; TRDD3 aligns across 12 bases. The CDR3 has 20 amino acids. CDR1 and CDR2 (germline): TSWWSYY, QGS. CDR3: CAVGENLRLGDTWYTDKLIF. Written as DNA, the CDR3 is TGTGCTGTTGGGGAAAACCTTAGACTGGGGGATACCTGGTACACCGATAAACTCATCTTT.

V usage is TRDV1 and J usage is TRDJ1; TRDD3 agrees at 9 bases. The germline gives CDR1 TSWWSYY, CDR2 QGS. This CDR3 is 26 amino acids long. V shed 3 bases, J shed 0 bases, and the junction held 35 bases outside the gene matches. CDR3: CALGDLALIILQADWGSHNYTDKLIF. The CDR3 coding sequence is TGTGCTCTTGGGGACCTAGCCTTAATCATACTACAAGCCGACTGGGGGAGCCACAATTACACCGATAAACTCATCTTT.

This clone has a handful of counts. V gene TRDV3 combines with J gene TRDJ1, with 10 positions matching TRDD3. This CDR3 has 21 residues. After removal of 0 bases from V and 2 bases from J, the junction contained 24 bases not matched to a gene. Germline CDR1 reads TVYSNPD; CDR2 reads GDNSRS (reference sequence). CDR3 sequence (DNA): TGTGCCTTTAGAGGTCCTTCCTATGGGTCTTTCGTACTGGGGGATACCGATAAACTCATCTTT. Protein sequence: CAFRGPSYGSFVLGDTDKLIF.

This clone showed up just a few times. Other DNA sequences from this sample encode an identical CDR3 as well. CDR3 sequence (DNA): TGTGCCTGTGACTCCCGAGGACACACCGATAAACTCATCTTT. Protein sequence: CACDSRGHTDKLIF. The chain has TRDV2 and TRDJ1; D is unclear. Trimming left V 3 bases short and J 0 bases short, with 10 bases between. This CDR3 has 14 amino acids. Germline CDR1 and CDR2: GEAIGNYY and EKD.

The V call is TRDV1, the J call TRDJ3; 9 nucleotides agree with TRDD3. This CDR3 spans 24 amino acids. Germline V gives CDR1 TSWWSYY, CDR2 QGS. Germline trimming cut 4 bases from V and 0 bases from J; bases unmatched to any gene: 22. The CDR3 DNA is TGTGCTCTTGGGGTCCTTCTCCGGCCTTCCCCGTACTGGGGGAGCTCCTGGGACACCCGACAGATGTTTTTC. Protein sequence: CALGVLLRPSPYWGSSWDTRQMFF.

This chain joins TRDV2 and TRDJ3, with TRDD3 matching 11 bases. CDR3 length: 18 amino acids. Germline V lookup: CDR1 GEAIGNYY, CDR2 EKD. V shed 3 bases and J 0 bases; nucleotides not matched to a gene: 3. CDR3 nucleotide sequence: TGTGCCTGTGACCTGGGGGATACCTCCTCCTGGGACACCCGACAGATGTTTTTC. It is translated as CACDLGDTSSWDTRQMFF.

V gene TRDV1 combines with J gene TRDJ1, with D possibly being TRDD3 (6 bases). Germline assignment: CDR1 TSWWSYY and CDR2 QGS. Trimming cost V 4 bases and J 0 bases, with 36 bases left between them. This CDR3 is built from 23 residues. The CDR3: CALGGYFPISLGPYSTYTDKLIF. The CDR3 region has the DNA TGTGCTCTTGGGGGCTACTTCCCAATTTCACTGGGACCTTATTCAACCTACACCGATAAACTCATCTTT.

This chain uses TRDV1 with TRDJ1; TRDD3 matches 7 bases. Trimming cost V 0 bases and J 4 bases; bases outside gene matches: 11. Looked up from germline, CDR1 is TSWWSYY and CDR2 is QGS. CDR3 length: 17 amino acids. The CDR3 DNA reads as TGTGCTCTTGGGGAACTTCTGGGGGTCCACCGAGGCGATAAACTCATCTTT. This codes for CALGELLGVHRGDKLIF.

Regarding this clone: One junction end does not reproduce the germline sequence, and a read error may be involved. CDR3 sequence: CALGELSFLPTEFVGDTDLETAQPFF. The CDR3 DNA follows: TGTGCTCTTGGGGAACTAAGTTTCCTTCCTACTGAATTCGTGGGGGATACGGATCTGGAGACAGCACAACCCTTCTTT. The chain recombines TRDV1 with TRDJ2, with 11 bases lining up with TRDD3. Germline-derived CDR1 and CDR2 are TSWWSYY and QGS. The CDR3 spans 26 residues.

This clone qualifies as medium-sized. The V call is TRAV29/DV5, the J call TRDJ2, with 10 bases aligning to TRDD3. J gave up 0 bases and V 1 base, and 18 bases lay outside the gene matches. The CDR3 has 21 amino acids. Germline lookup yields CDR1 NSMFDY and CDR2 ISSIKDK. Here the CDR3 DNA reads TGTGCAGCAAGCCGTGCTACCTACTGGGGGGATACGGGTACTTTGACAGCACAACTCTTCTTT. It translates to CAASRATYWGDTGTLTAQLFF.

Comments on this clone: Other DNA sequences within the sample encode an identical CDR3. The rearrangement links TRDV2 to TRDJ2, with 13 bases that match TRDD3. Germline CDR1 is GEAIGNYY and CDR2 is EKD. The CDR3 is made up of 17 amino acids. Trimming took 0 bases from V and 6 from J; bases not matched to a gene: 6. The CDR3 is CACDTGTGGYAPAQLFF. CDR3 in DNA: TGTGCCTGTGACACCGGGACTGGGGGATACGCTCCAGCACAACTCTTCTTT.

This rearrangement joins TRDV2 to TRDJ1, with 7 bases that match TRDD3. V shed 4 bases, J shed 1 base, and the junction held 20 bases outside the gene matches. The CDR3 runs to 19 residues. CDR1 and CDR2 (germline): GEAIGNYY, EKD. The CDR3 protein is CACDNRGSPTWGSTDKLIF. The CDR3, as DNA: TGTGCCTGTGATAACAGGGGGAGCCCTACCTGGGGGTCCACCGATAAACTCATCTTT.

The chain couples TRDV2 to TRDJ1; possibly TRDD3 for D (5 bases). CDR3 size: 18 residues. V was cut by 0 bases and J by 0 bases, with 19 bases left in between. Germline CDR1 and CDR2: GEAIGNYY and EKD. This chain's CDR3 is CACDTPHIGVPYTDKLIF. The CDR3, as DNA: TGTGCCTGTGACACCCCTCACATTGGGGTCCCGTACACCGATAAACTCATCTTT.

In its sample, this clone was seen a few times. This chain uses TRDV1 with TRDJ1; tentative D call: TRDD2 (6 bases). V shed 5 bases and J shed 3 bases, with 25 bases lying between them. The CDR3 spans 18 residues. Germline assignment: CDR1 TSWWSYY and CDR2 QGS. The CDR3: CALGTHFLTTVPSDKLIF. In nucleotides, the CDR3 is TGTGCTCTTGGGACACACTTCCTGACTACGGTCCCCTCCGATAAACTCATCTTT.

This chain joins TRDV3 and TRDJ1; TRDD2 might be the D (9 bases). In germline, CDR1 is TVYSNPD, CDR2 GDNSRS (reference sequence). Trimming left V 2 bases short and J 5 bases short, with 42 bases between. The CDR3 is 22 residues long. Here the CDR3 reads CAFLQTFLRDGLGWGTIDKLIF. In DNA, the CDR3 is TGTGCCTTTCTACAGACCTTCCTACGCGATGGACTTGGCTGGGGGACAATAGATAAACTCATCTTT.